The source of this T cell receptor (beta chain) is a study of T-cell memory formation after mild COVID-19. TCRdb re-called the 5' RACE reads with MiXCR, one entry per CDR3 protein. The sample has about 600,000 distinct CDR3 sequences; roughly 22% are singletons. The CDR3 has 15 residues. With 0 bases clipped from V and 10 bases from J, the junction kept 3 bases outside the gene matches. Germline V gives CDR1 SGHRS, CDR2 YFSETQ. Sample: PBMCs or a T cell subset sorted from them (not recorded which). The rearrangement uses TRBV5-1 and TRBJ1-6; 11 nucleotides agree with TRBD1. The sequence came from an adult woman who had mild COVID-19 (a few samples of this study predate the infection). Cell type and time point are not known. The CDR3 spells CASSLGDRGKSPLHF. The DNA for the CDR3 is TGCGCCAGCAGCTTGGGGGACAGGGGGAAATCACCCCTCCACTTT.